The entry below gives a single T cell receptor beta chain sequence along with its context. CDR3 length: 12 residues. V dropped 2 bases and J dropped 11 bases, with 12 bases sitting between them. All enrollees were roughly 18 to 90 years old and from under 25 US areas. Two negative PCRs, clearance, or symptom resolution were required of recovered Cohort 3 donors. The data originate from a study of blood T cell repertoires in COVID-19. In the original analysis: Reference gene primer amplification gave nucleated cell count estimates. Profiled with immunoSEQ multiplex PCR; TCRdb holds only in-frame clones, not every one. Clone size and the V and J calls come from that table; the DNA yielded D and trimming. The sample comprises 150,000 or so clones, around 78% of which are singletons, and 4.4% rests with the top ten.

The V and J genes are TRBV12-3 or TRBV12-4 and TRBJ1-1; maybe TRBD1 (6 bases). The source of this sequence is a woman aged 45-65 years who had recovered from COVID-19. Material: PBMCs or T cells enriched from blood (not recorded which). For the CDR3, the DNA is TGTGCCAGCAGTTTAAGGCAGGGGCTGGCTTTCTTT. Translation: CASSLRQGLAFF.